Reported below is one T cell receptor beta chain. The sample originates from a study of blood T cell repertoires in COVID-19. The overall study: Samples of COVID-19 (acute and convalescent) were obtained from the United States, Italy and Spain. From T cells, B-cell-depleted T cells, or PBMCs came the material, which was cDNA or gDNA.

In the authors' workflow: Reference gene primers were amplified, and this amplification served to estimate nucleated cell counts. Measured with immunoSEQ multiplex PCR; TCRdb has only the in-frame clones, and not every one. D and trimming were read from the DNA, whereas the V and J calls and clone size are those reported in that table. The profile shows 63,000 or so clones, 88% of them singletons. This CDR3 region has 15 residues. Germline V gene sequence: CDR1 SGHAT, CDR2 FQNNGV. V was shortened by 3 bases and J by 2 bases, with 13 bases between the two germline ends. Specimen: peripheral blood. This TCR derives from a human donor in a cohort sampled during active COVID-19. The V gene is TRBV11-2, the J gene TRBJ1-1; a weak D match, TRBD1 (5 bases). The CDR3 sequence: CASSFTGWPNTEAFF. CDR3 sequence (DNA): TGTGCCAGCAGCTTTACAGGATGGCCTAACACTGAAGCTTTCTTT.